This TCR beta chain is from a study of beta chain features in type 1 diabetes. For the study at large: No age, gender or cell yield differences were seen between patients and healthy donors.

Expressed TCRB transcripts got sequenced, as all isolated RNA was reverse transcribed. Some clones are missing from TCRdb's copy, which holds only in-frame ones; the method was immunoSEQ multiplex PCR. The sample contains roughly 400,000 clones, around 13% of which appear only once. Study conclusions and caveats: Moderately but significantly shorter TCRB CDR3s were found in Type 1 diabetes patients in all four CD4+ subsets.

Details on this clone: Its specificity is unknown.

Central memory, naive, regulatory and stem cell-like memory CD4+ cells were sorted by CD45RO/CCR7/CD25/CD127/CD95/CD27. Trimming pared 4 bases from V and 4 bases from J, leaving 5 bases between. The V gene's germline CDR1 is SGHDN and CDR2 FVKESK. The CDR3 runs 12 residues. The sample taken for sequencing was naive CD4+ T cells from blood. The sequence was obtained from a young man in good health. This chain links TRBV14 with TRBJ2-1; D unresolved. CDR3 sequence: CASSLNYNEQFF. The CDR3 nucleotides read TGTGCCAGCAGCCTAAATTACAATGAGCAGTTCTTC.